This T cell receptor (beta chain) was retrieved from a study of blood T cell repertoires in COVID-19. V lost 0 bases and J lost 8; bases outside the gene matches: 11. The CDR3 consists of 17 residues. From germline, CDR1 is MGHRA and CDR2 YSYEKL. Assay: immunoSEQ multiplex PCR; the TCRdb copy retains only in-frame clones and omits some. The sample lists 150,000 to 250,000 clones, 82% occurring once. Participants' reported clinical history set cohort assignment. Recovery meant two consecutive negative NP/OP PCR tests, professional clearance, or resolved symptoms. The chain carries TRBV4-1 and TRBJ2-1; 9 nucleotides agree with TRBD1. Material for sequencing was PBMCs or T cells enriched from blood (not recorded which). This receptor was identified in a man in his forties or fifties who had recovered from COVID-19. The CDR3 sequence: CASSQDRLGQGRHEQFF. The CDR3 nucleotides are TGCGCCAGCAGCCAAGATAGGCTGGGACAGGGTCGCCATGAGCAGTTCTTC.